The clone carrying this TCR beta chain was counted many times. Its specificity is not known. Through template switching, a universal primer site was introduced, and the cDNA contained unique molecular identifiers. Via MiXCR, TCRdb re-called the 5' RACE reads, giving one row per CDR3 protein. The table lists around 230,000 distinct CDR3 sequences, around 10% of them singletons. Germline-derived CDR1 and CDR2 are SGHRS and YFSETQ. Trimming pared 2 bases from V and 4 bases from J, leaving 15 bases between. CDR3 length equals 15 residues. This entry belongs to a study of identical twins. Findings and caveats of the study: Insertions were reduced in abundant cord blood beta clonotypes but not in memory repertoires. Surplus twin overlap in beta out-of-frame sequences was less pronounced. Part of the zero-insertion signal could reflect confounding by invariant MAIT and iNKT cells.

The chain is built from TRBV5-1 and TRBJ1-2; D not certain. The TCR originated in a woman aged 18-29 years in good health. The sample comprised memory (CD45RO+) T cells sorted from blood. For the CDR3, the DNA is TGCGCCAGCAGCTTTGGACCCGCTAGCACCTATGGCTACACCTTC. This gives the protein CASSFGPASTYGYTF.